This record covers a single T cell receptor beta chain. What it binds is unknown. The germline V gene has CDR1 LGHNA and CDR2 YSLEER. This CDR3 has 14 residues. The V end was cut by 3 bases, the J end by 6 bases, with 14 bases between. The sample is drawn from a study of T cell responses to AZD1222 COVID-19 vaccine. Findings and caveats of the study: Nearly half of unique spike-specific TCRs reportedly avoided B.1.351 and B.1.1.7 mutated regions. Females made up more of the donors, who were largely white British, and clonal diversity may have come out too low. CD4 TCRs linked to vaccination spanned spike, dominating at 160-218 and 743-854. Only a handful of AZD1222 recipients, several in all, had baseline seropositivity.

The table came from immunoSEQ multiplex PCR; TCRdb's copy has only in-frame clones and leaves some out. This table holds about 55,000 clones, about four fifths found once. This TCR came from an adult in good health. The specimen was peripheral blood, collected on day 0 of AZD1222 vaccination. The rearrangement joins TRBV4-3 to TRBJ1-1; perhaps TRBD1 as D (5 bases). The CDR3 DNA sequence: TGCGCCAGCAGCCAGCAGGGTCAGGGTTCTGAAGCTTTCTTT. Its translation: CASSQQGQGSEAFF.